This T cell receptor (beta chain) emerged from a study of blood T cell repertoires in COVID-19. TCRdb's copy holds only in-frame clones and misses some; the assay was immunoSEQ multiplex PCR. The table has 350,000 to 450,000 clones, roughly 87% seen once. Participants reported their clinical history, and cohort assignment relied on those reports. The clonotype comes from a woman aged 50 to 65 who had recovered from COVID-19. The sample was PBMCs or T cells enriched from blood (not recorded which).

CDR3 sequence (DNA): TGTGCCAGCAGCTTAAAGGGCGGGGTCGGCTATGGCTACACCTTC. Translating gives CASSLKGGVGYGYTF. This chain joins TRBV7-6 and TRBJ1-2, with D hard to call. The germline V gene has CDR1 SGHVS and CDR2 FNYEAQ. This CDR3 region has 15 residues. The V end lost 2 bases, the J end lost 4 bases, and 14 bases lay between the germline ends.